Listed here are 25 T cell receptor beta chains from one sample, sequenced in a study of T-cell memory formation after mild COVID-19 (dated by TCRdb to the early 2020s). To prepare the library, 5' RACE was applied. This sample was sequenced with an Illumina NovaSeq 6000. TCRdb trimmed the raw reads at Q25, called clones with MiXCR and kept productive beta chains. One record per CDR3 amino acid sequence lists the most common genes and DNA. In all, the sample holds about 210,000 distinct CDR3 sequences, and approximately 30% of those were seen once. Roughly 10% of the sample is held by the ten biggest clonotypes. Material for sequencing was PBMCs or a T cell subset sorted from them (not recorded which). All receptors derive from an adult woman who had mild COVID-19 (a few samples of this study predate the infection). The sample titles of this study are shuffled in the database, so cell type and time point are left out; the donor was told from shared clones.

The DNA of the CDR3 is TGTGCCAGCAGTTTAGAGCGGGATAACCCCAATGAGCAGTTCTTC. Translated: CASSLERDNPNEQFF. The gene calls are TRBV12-3 or TRBV12-4 and TRBJ2-1; 7 bases are shared with TRBD2. The CDR3 runs 15 residues. Unmatched junction bases numbered 6, after V lost 1 base and J lost 6 bases.

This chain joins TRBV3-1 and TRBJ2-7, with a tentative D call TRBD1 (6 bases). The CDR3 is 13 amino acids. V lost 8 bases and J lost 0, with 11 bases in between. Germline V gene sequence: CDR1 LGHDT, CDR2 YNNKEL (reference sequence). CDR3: CASEGENSYEQYF. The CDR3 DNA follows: TGTGCCAGCGAGGGGGAAAACTCCTACGAGCAGTACTTC.

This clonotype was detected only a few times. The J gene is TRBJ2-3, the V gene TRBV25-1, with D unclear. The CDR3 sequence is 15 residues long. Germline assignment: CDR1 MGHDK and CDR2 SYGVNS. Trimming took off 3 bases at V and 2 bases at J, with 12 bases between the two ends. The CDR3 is CASSEGSTLTDTQYF. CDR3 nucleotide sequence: TGTGCCAGCAGTGAGGGGTCCACCCTCACAGATACGCAGTATTTT.

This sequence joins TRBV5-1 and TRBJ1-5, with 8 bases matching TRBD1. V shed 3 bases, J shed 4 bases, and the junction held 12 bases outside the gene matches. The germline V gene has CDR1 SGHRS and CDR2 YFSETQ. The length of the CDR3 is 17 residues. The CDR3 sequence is CASSSLFVRTGNQPQHF. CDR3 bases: TGCGCCAGCAGCTCCCTATTCGTAAGGACAGGGAATCAGCCCCAGCATTTT.

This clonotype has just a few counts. CDR3 sequence (DNA): TGTGCCAGCAGGCCATATGGGGGGCCGGATGGCTACACCTTC. Its protein is CASRPYGGPDGYTF. The chain is built from TRBV7-9 and TRBJ1-2; TRBD1 is a possible D gene (6 bases). V lost 6 bases to trimming and J lost 6 bases, with 17 bases between them. The CDR3 covers 14 residues. Germline V gene sequence: CDR1 SEHNR, CDR2 FQNEAQ (reference sequence).

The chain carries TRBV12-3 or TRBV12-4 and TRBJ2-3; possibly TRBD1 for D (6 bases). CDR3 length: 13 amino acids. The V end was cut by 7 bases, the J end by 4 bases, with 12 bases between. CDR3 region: CASNLSGADTQYF. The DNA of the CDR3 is TGTGCCAGCAACCTCTCAGGGGCAGATACGCAGTATTTT.

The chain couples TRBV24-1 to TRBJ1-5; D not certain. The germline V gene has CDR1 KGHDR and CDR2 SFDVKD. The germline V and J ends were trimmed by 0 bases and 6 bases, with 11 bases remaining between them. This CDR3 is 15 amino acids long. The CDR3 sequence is CATSDLAEEGQPQHF. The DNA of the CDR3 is TGTGCCACCAGTGATTTGGCGGAGGAAGGTCAGCCCCAGCATTTT.

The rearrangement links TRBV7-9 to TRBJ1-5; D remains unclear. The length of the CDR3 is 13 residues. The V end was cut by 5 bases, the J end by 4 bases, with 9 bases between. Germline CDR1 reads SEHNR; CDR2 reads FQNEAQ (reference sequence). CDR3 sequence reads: CASSQNTNQPQHF. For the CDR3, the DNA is TGTGCCAGCAGCCAAAACACAAATCAGCCCCAGCATTTT.

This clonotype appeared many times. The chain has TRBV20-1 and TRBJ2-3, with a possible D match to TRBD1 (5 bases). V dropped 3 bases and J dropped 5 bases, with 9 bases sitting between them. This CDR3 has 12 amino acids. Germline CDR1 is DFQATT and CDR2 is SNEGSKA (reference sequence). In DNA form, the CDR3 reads TGCAGTGCTAGCAACAGGAGAGATACGCAGTATTTT. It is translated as CSASNRRDTQYF.

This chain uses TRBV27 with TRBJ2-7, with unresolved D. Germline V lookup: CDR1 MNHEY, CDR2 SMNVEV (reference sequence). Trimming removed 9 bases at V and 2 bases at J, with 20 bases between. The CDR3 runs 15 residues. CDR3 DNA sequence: TGTGCCAGTCGACCTGGGCTCACAGTCGCCTACGAGCAGTACTTC. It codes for CASRPGLTVAYEQYF.

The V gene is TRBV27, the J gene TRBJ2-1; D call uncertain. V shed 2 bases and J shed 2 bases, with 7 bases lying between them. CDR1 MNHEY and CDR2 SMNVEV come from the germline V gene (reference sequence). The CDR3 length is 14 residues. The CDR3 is CASSLTAPYNEQFF. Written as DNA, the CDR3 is TGTGCCAGCAGTTTAACCGCTCCCTACAATGAGCAGTTCTTC.

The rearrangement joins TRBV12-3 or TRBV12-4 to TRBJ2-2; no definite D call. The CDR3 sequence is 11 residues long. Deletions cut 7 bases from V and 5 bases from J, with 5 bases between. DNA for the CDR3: TGTGCCAGCATACGGACCGGGGAGCTGTTTTTT. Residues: CASIRTGELFF.

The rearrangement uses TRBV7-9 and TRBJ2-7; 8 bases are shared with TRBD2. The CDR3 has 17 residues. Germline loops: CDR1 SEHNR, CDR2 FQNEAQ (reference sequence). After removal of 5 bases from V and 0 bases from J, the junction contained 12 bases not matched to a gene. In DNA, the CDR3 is TGTGCCAGCAGCACGACTAGCGTCAAGGGGGGCTCCTACGAGCAGTACTTC. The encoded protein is CASSTTSVKGGSYEQYF. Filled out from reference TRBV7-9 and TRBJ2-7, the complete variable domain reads DTGVSQNPRHKITKRGQNVTFRCDPISEHNRLYWYRQTLGQGPEFLTYFQNEAQLEKSRLLSDRFSAERPKGSFSTLEIQRTEQGDSAMYLCASSTTSVKGGSYEQYFGPGTRLTVT.

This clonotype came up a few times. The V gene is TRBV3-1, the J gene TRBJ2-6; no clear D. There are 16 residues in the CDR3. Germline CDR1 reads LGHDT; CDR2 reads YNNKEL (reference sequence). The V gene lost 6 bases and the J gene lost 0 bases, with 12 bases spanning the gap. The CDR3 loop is CASRRDANSGANVLTF. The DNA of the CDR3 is TGTGCCAGCAGGAGAGACGCGAACTCTGGGGCCAACGTCCTGACTTTC.

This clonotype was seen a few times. CDR3 residues: CAWRTGAKNIQYF. The DNA of the CDR3 is TGTGCCTGGAGAACCGGGGCCAAAAACATTCAGTACTTC. The genes are TRBV30 and TRBJ2-4; D unresolved. This CDR3 comprises 13 residues. Germline values: CDR1 GTSNPN, CDR2 SVGIG (reference sequence). Trimming left V 3 bases short and J 1 base short, with 7 bases between.

CDR3 in amino acids: CASSSRRHGGQPQHF. The DNA of the CDR3 is TGTGCCAGCAGCTCCCGACGGCATGGAGGCCAGCCCCAGCATTTT. This sequence joins TRBV6-5 and TRBJ1-5; unclear D gene. Germline CDR1 MNHEY, CDR2 SVGAGI. The CDR3 is 15 amino acids. The V end lost 6 bases, the J end lost 7 bases, and 19 bases lay between the germline ends.

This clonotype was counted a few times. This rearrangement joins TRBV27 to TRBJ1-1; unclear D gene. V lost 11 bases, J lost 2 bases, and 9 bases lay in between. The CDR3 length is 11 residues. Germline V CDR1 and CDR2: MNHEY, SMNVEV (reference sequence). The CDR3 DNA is TGTGCCGTACAGTTCAACACTGAAGCTTTCTTT. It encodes CAVQFNTEAFF.

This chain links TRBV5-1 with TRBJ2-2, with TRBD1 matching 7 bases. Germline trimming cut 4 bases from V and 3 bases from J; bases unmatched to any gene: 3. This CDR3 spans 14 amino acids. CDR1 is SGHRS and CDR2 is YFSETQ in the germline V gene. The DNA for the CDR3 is TGCGCCAGCAGCACTGGGACAGACACCGGGGAGCTGTTTTTT. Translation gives CASSTGTDTGELFF.

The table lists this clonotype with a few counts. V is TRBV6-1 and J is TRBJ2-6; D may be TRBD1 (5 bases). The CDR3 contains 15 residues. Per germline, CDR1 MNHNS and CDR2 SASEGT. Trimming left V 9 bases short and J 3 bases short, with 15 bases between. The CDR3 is CASSGLGGGANVLTF. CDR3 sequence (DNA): TGTGCCAGTTCAGGGCTGGGCGGTGGGGCCAACGTCCTGACTTTC.

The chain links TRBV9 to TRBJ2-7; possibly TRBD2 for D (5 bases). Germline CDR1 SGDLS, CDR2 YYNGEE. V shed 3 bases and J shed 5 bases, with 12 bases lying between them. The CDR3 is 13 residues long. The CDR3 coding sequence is TGTGCCAGCAGCGGGACTTCATCCCACGAGCAGTACTTC. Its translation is CASSGTSSHEQYF. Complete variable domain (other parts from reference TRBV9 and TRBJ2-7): DSGVTQTPKHLITATGQRVTLRCSPRSGDLSVYWYQQSLDQGLQFLIQYYNGEERAKGNILERFSAQQFPDLHSELNLSSLELGDSALYFCASSGTSSHEQYFGPGTRLTVT.

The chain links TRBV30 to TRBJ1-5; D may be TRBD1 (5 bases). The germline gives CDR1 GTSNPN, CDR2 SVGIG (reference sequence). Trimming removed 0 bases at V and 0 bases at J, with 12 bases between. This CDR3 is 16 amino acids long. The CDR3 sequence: CAWSVRGTNSNQPQHF. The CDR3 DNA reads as TGTGCCTGGAGTGTTCGGGGGACTAATAGCAATCAGCCCCAGCATTTT.

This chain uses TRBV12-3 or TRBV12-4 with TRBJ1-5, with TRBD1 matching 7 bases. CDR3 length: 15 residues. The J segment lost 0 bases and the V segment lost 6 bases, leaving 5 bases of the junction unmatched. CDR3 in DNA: TGTGCCAGCAGCTGGACAGGAGATAGCAATCAGCCCCAGCATTTT. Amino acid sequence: CASSWTGDSNQPQHF.

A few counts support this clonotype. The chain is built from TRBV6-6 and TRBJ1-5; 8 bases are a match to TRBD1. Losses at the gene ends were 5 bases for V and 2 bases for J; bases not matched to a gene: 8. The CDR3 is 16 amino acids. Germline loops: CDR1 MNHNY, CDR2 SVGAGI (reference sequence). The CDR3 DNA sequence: TGTGCCAGCAGTCAATATGAGGACAGGGGCAATCAGCCCCAGCATTTT. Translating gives CASSQYEDRGNQPQHF.

The CDR3 sequence is CASSRSSTDTQYF. CDR3 in DNA: TGTGCCAGCAGCCGAAGTAGCACAGATACGCAGTATTTT. V and J are TRBV9 and TRBJ2-3; D is uncertain. The V gene's germline CDR1 is SGDLS and CDR2 YYNGEE. Trimming took 4 bases from V and 0 from J, leaving 6 bases between them. This CDR3 spans 13 amino acids.

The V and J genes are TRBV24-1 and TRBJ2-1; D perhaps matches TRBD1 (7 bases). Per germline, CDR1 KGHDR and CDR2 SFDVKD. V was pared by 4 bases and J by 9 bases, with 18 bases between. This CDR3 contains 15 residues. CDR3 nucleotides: TGTGCCACCAGTGACCCCGACAGGGAGGCGAGTGAGCAGTTCTTC. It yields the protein CATSDPDREASEQFF.